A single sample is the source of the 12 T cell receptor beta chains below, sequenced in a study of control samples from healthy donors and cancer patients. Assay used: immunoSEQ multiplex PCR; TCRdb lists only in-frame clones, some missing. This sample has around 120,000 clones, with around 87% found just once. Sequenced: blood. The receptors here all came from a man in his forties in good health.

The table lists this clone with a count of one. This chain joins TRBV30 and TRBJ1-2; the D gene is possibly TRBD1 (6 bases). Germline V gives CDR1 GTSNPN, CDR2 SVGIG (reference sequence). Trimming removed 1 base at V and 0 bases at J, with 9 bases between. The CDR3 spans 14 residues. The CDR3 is CAWSAGTTNYGYTF. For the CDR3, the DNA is TGTGCCTGGAGTGCCGGGACAACTAACTATGGCTACACCTTC.

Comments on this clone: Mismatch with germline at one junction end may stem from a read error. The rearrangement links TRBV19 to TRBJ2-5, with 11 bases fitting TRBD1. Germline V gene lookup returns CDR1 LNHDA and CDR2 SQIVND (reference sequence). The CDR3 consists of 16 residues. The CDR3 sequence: CASSGWDRGTEETQHF. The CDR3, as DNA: TGTGCCAGTAGTGGCTGGGACAGGGGGACCGAAGAGACCCAGCACTTC.

The CDR3, as DNA: TGTGCCAGCAGCATTGCTAACGAAAACACTGAAGCTTTCTTT. Protein product: CASSIANENTEAFF. The chain combines TRBV5-6 with TRBJ1-1; D is unresolved. Germline lookup yields CDR1 SGHDT and CDR2 YYEEEE. The CDR3 is made up of 14 amino acids. V shed 4 bases and J shed 2 bases, with 12 bases lying between them.

CDR3 in amino acids: CASSSFSGNNSPLHF. CDR3 bases: TGCGCCAGCAGCTCTTTCTCGGGGAATAATTCACCCCTCCACTTT. The chain couples TRBV5-1 to TRBJ1-6; D gene unclear. The CDR3 contains 15 residues. Looked up from germline, CDR1 is SGHRS and CDR2 is YFSETQ. The V gene lost 3 bases and the J gene lost 5 bases, with 12 bases spanning the gap.

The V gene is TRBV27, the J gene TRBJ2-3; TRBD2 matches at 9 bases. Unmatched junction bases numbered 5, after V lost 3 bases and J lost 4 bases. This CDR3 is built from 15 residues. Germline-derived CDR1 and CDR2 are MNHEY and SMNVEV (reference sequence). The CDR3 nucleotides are TGTGCCAGCAGTTTTTTGGGACTAGCCTCAGATACGCAGTATTTT. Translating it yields CASSFLGLASDTQYF.

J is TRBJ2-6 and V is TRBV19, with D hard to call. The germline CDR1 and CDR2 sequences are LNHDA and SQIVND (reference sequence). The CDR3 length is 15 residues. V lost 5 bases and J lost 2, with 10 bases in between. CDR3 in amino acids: CASSDLGAGANVLTF. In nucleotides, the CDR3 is TGTGCCAGTAGTGACTTGGGTGCTGGGGCCAACGTCCTGACTTTC.

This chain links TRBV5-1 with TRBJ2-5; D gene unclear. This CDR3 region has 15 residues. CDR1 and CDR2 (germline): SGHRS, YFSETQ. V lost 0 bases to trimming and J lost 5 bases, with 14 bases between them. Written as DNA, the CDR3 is TGCGCCAGCAGCTTGGCCGACTCCTCGGGTGAGACCCAGTACTTC. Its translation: CASSLADSSGETQYF.

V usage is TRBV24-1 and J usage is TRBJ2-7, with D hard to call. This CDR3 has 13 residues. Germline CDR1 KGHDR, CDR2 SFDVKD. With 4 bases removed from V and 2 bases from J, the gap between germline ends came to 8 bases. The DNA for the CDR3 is TGTGCCACCAGTGACGGACCGGCCTACGAGCAGTACTTC. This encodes CATSDGPAYEQYF.

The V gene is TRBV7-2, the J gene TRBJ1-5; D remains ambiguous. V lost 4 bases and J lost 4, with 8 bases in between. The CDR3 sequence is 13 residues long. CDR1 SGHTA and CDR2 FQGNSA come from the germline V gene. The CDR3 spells CASSSSRNQPQHF. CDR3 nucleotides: TGTGCCAGCAGCTCCTCCCGGAATCAGCCCCAGCATTTT.

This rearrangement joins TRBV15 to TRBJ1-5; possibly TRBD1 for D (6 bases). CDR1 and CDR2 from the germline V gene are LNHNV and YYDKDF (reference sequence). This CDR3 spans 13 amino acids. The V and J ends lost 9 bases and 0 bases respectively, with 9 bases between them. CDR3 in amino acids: CATQGYSNQPQHF. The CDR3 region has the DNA TGTGCCACGCAGGGGTATAGCAATCAGCCCCAGCATTTT.

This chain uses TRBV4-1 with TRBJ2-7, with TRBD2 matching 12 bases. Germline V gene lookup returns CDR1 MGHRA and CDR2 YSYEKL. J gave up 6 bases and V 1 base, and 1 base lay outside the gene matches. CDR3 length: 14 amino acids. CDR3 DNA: TGCGCCAGCAGCCAAGGACTAGCGGGGGCCGAGCAGTACTTC. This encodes CASSQGLAGAEQYF.

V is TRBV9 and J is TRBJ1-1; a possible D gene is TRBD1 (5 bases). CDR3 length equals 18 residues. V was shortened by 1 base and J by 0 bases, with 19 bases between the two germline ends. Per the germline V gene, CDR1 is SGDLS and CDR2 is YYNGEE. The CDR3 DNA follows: TGTGCCAGCAGCGTATCGTGGGGCAGGGAAGGCATGAACACTGAAGCTTTCTTT. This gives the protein CASSVSWGREGMNTEAFF. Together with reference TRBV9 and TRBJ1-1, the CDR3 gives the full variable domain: DSGVTQTPKHLITATGQRVTLRCSPRSGDLSVYWYQQSLDQGLQFLIQYYNGEERAKGNILERFSAQQFPDLHSELNLSSLELGDSALYFCASSVSWGREGMNTEAFFGQGTRLTVV.